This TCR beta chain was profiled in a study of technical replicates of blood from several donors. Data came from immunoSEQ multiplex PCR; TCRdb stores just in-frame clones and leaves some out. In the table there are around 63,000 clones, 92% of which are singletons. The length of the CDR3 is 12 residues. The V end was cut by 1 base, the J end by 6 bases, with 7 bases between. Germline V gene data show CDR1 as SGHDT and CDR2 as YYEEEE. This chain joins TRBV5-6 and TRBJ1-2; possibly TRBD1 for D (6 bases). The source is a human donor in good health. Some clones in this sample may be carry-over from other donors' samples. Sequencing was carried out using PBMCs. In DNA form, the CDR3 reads TGTGCCAGCAGCTTGACAGGGAATGGCTACACCTTC. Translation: CASSLTGNGYTF.